Presented here are 8 T cell receptor beta chains from one specimen sequenced in a study of identical twins. TCRdb re-called the 5' RACE reads with MiXCR, one entry per CDR3 protein. The sample has about 240,000 distinct CDR3 sequences; roughly a tenth are singletons. Sequenced sample: memory T cells sorted from blood. The source of these receptors is a middle-aged man in good health.

This clonotype has a count of ten or more. J is TRBJ2-7 and V is TRBV6-2 or TRBV6-3; D tentatively reads TRBD1 or TRBD2 (6 bases each). Looked up from germline, CDR1 is MNHEY and CDR2 is SVGEGT. Trimming removed 7 bases from V and 1 base from J, with 14 bases in between. The CDR3 is 14 residues long. The DNA for the CDR3 is TGTGCCAGCAAGGGGGGCCGATTTTCCTACGAGCAGTACTTC. Its protein product is CASKGGRFSYEQYF.

The table lists this clonotype with a few counts. The gene calls are TRBV6-1 and TRBJ1-4, with D maybe TRBD1 (5 bases). Germline loops: CDR1 MNHNS, CDR2 SASEGT. Trimming removed 0 bases at V and 4 bases at J, with 6 bases between. The CDR3 consists of 14 residues. CDR3 sequence (DNA): TGTGCCAGCAGTGAAGCGGACATTAATGAAAAACTGTTTTTT. It codes for CASSEADINEKLFF.

This clonotype was picked up many times. The rearrangement uses TRBV27 and TRBJ2-2; TRBD2 agrees at 13 bases. CDR1 is MNHEY, CDR2 SMNVEV, per germline (reference sequence). V trimming: 6 bases; J trimming: 5 bases; junction bases outside the gene matches: 3. The CDR3 runs 15 residues. The CDR3 DNA reads as TGTGCCAGCAGCGGACTAGCGGGAGTGACCGGGGAGCTGTTTTTT. Its translation is CASSGLAGVTGELFF.

This clonotype appeared a few times. The chain uses TRBV6-5 and TRBJ2-1, with unresolved D. V was shortened by 0 bases and J by 5 bases, with 8 bases between the two germline ends. This CDR3 spans 14 amino acids. Germline lookup yields CDR1 MNHEY and CDR2 SVGAGI. The CDR3 region is CASSYSRLNNEQFF. Here the CDR3 DNA reads TGTGCCAGCAGTTACTCCCGACTCAACAATGAGCAGTTCTTC.

The chain carries TRBV28 and TRBJ1-2, with D perhaps matching TRBD1 (5 bases). The CDR3 is 12 residues long. CDR1 and CDR2 from the germline V gene are MDHEN and SYDVKM. V gave up 7 bases and J gave up 3 bases, with 9 bases separating them. CDR3 nucleotide sequence: TGTGCCAGCACTCAGGGTTACTATGGCTACACCTTC. It encodes CASTQGYYGYTF.

The gene calls are TRBV12-3 or TRBV12-4 and TRBJ2-2, with 9 bases identical to TRBD2. The CDR3 consists of 13 residues. The J segment lost 7 bases and the V segment lost 10 bases, leaving 7 bases of the junction unmatched. CDR3 sequence reads: CANRGGAVGELFF. CDR3 DNA: TGTGCCAACCGCGGGGGGGCCGTCGGGGAGCTGTTTTTT.

The chain has TRBV19 and TRBJ2-5; 7 bases match TRBD2. The CDR3 is 15 residues long. Germline V lookup: CDR1 LNHDA, CDR2 SQIVND (reference sequence). Trimming took 0 bases from V and 2 from J; bases not matched to a gene: 3. CDR3 in amino acids: CASSIEGGPQETQYF. The CDR3 DNA reads as TGTGCCAGTAGTATAGAGGGAGGGCCTCAAGAGACCCAGTACTTC.

A few counts support this clonotype. V usage is TRBV20-1 and J usage is TRBJ2-3, with D possibly matching TRBD1 (5 bases). The CDR3 sequence is 14 residues long. With 1 base removed from V and 1 base from J, the gap between germline ends came to 9 bases. Germline loops: CDR1 DFQATT, CDR2 SNEGSKA (reference sequence). The CDR3 coding sequence is TGCAGTGCTAGAGTCGGCAGGGGCACAGATACGCAGTATTTT. Protein product: CSARVGRGTDTQYF.